This T cell receptor (beta chain) was sequenced in a study of identical twins. TCRdb recomputed calls from the 5' RACE reads with MiXCR, one row per CDR3 protein. Of around 490,000 distinct CDR3 sequences in the sample, about 16% are singletons; the top ten hold around 0.48%. This clonotype came up a few times. Separately, the same data were catalogued under a study of yellow fever vaccine responses in identical twins.

Sample: CD4+ T cells sorted from blood. The sequence was collected from a woman between 18 and 30 years old in good health.

This CDR3 is CASSLPGAYEQYF. The DNA for the CDR3 is TGTGCCAGCAGCCTCCCCGGAGCCTACGAGCAGTACTTC. V and J are TRBV7-9 and TRBJ2-7; D is unresolved. The CDR3 length is 13 residues. Between the trimmed V and J ends, which lost 5 bases and 2 bases, there was a span of 10 bases. CDR1 is SEHNR, CDR2 FQNEAQ, per germline (reference sequence).